Listed below are T cell receptor beta chains from one sample, sequenced in a study of shared clonotypes between healthy human individuals. This table comes from immunoSEQ multiplex PCR, and its TCRdb copy is limited to in-frame clones, with some not included. Of nearly 600,000 clones listed, 95% to 96% are singletons. Sequenced sample: naive CD8+ T cells sorted from blood. These receptors were collected from a woman between 25 and 40 years old in good health. Each CDR3 is given without its conserved first and last residue. Where a row states a size, it is once, few, many or the class of an expanded clone; other rows omit it.

v_call clone_size cdr3_length cdr3_aa
TRBV27 . 13 ASSSGTSGFNEQF
TRBV28 . 15 ASQGGGGTPSYNEQF
TRBV19 . 12 ASSIGGFNQPQH
TRBV9 . 11 ASSDTGGTEAF
TRBV4-2 . 12 ASSQDGVNNEQF
TRBV7-9 . 12 ASSSRDRSYEQY
TRBV28 . 14 ASSSYGTGGSYEQY
TRBV29-1 . 9 SVTVVGEQY
TRBV5-1 . 12 ASSLSGPYNEQF
TRBV7-6 . 12 ASSSAGTSYEQY
TRBV4-1 once 14 ASSHRTSGSSNEQF
TRBV28 once 14 ASSIKRVSSYNEQF
TRBV21-1 . 12 ASMTGRGHEKLF
TRBV4-2 . 15 ASSQEDRATNTGELF
TRBV19 . 15 ASSIFFVPRGAYGYT
TRBV18 . 14 ASSPPWGRNTGELF
TRBV5-1 . 13 ASSLVAVKQETQY
TRBV7-6 . 16 ASSPRPIQLAGDYEQY
TRBV5-8 . 10 ASSTHRNEQF
TRBV11-2 . 13 ASSLVDSLNTEAF
TRBV4-1 . 14 ASSQEHGFVSYEQY
TRBV5-1 . 14 ASSSKRESSYNEQF
TRBV27 . 12 ASSLFGLGPEQY
TRBV28 . 13 ASSTRQGRNYGYT
TRBV19 . 14 ASSIGRTYIYNEQF
TRBV5-5 few 11 ASSLARDTEAF
TRBV5-6 . 12 ASTLDRLVYEQY
TRBV27 . 12 ASSPGPWNTEAF
TRBV28 once 13 ASTLGLRDGYGYT
TRBV4-1 . 12 ASSLAGGTYEQY
TRBV13 . 13 ASLDGGSSYNEQF
TRBV28 . 14 ASSPLLAGYTGELF
TRBV2 . 13 ASSGLVGSYNEQF
TRBV5-1 . 13 ASSYRGRVEETQY
TRBV9 . 11 ASSVSEGNIQY
TRBV2 . 12 ASGEGTSNYGYT
TRBV7-9 . 13 ASSGRTVLSGELF
TRBV6-1 . 15 ASSEGSGGFPYNEQF
TRBV9 . 14 ASSDWGKENTGELF
TRBV5-4 . 13 ASSLQGSSYNEQF
TRBV29-1 . 10 SVELEAYEQY
TRBV9 . 14 ASSVDRGINTGELF
TRBV13 . 12 ASSLGTSGYEQY
TRBV10-1 once 18 ASSDTLVGLAGVVGDTQY
TRBV28 . 12 ASSFRRDSYEQY
TRBV7-9 . 13 ASSTTRESSYEQY
TRBV7-6 . 13 ASSQGGGAVDTQY
TRBV5-8 . 14 ASSLGGTWVIYEQY
TRBV2 . 13 ASSVLPWAEETQY